A single T cell receptor beta chain is shown here with its context. Its antigen is not known. The data originate from a study of T cell therapy after organ transplantation. Background on the study: After therapy, patients were monitored for around 29 weeks. Of roughly 10 patients, eight responded clinically and two did not. 20 to 29 weeks after therapy completion, long-term post-therapy blood was collected. Whole-study results and caveats: Few nonresponder expansions may reflect low coverage from poor CD8+ yield.

The trim removed 2 bases at V and 2 bases at J, leaving 11 bases unmatched. CDR1 GTSNPN and CDR2 SVGIG come from the germline V gene (reference sequence). This CDR3 is 18 amino acids long. Assay used: immunoSEQ multiplex PCR; TCRdb lists only in-frame clones, some missing. This table holds about 20,000 clones, 84% found once. The time point: 20-29 weeks after completion of therapy. The receptor comes from a human patient who had received a solid organ transplant and had CMV disease. Some T cells may arise from the graft donor. Specimen: CD8+ T cells from blood, collected after autologous CMV-specific T cell therapy. The V gene is TRBV30, the J gene TRBJ1-5; the match to TRBD1 covers 11 bases. CDR3 bases: TGTGCCTGGAGTCTGTACCCCCCGGGACAGGGGGGCAATCAGCCCCAGCATTTT. Amino acids: CAWSLYPPGQGGNQPQHF.